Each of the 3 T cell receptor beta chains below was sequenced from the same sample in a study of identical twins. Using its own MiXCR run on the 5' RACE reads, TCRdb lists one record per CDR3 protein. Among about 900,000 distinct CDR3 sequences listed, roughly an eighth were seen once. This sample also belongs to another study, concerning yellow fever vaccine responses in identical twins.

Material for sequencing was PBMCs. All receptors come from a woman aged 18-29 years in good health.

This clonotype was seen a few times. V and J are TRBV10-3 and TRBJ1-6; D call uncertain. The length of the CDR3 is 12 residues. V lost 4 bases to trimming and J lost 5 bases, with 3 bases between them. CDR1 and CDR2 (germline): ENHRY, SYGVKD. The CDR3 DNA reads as TGTGCCATCAGTGTTGATAATTCACCCCTCCACTTT. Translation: CAISVDNSPLHF.

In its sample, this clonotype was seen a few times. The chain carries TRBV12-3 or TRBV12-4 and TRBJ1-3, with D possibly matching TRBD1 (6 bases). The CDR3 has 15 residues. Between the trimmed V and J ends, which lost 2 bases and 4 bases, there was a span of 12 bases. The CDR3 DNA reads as TGTGCCAGCAGTTTAAACAGGGAGGTCGGAAACACCATATATTTT. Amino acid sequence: CASSLNREVGNTIYF.

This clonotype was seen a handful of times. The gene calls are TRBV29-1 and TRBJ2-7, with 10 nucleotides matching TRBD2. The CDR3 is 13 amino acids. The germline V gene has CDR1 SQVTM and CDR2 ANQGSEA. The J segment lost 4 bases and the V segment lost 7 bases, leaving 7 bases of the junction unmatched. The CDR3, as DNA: TGCAGCGCCCAACTAGCGGGAAGGTACGAGCAGTACTTC. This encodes CSAQLAGRYEQYF.